The following is a T cell receptor (beta chain) sequence with its context. The data stem from a study of control samples from healthy donors and cancer patients. The germline V gene encodes CDR1 LGHDT and CDR2 YNNKEL (reference sequence). V dropped 1 base and J dropped 0 bases, with 10 bases sitting between them. The CDR3 sequence is 16 residues long. Profiling relied on immunoSEQ multiplex PCR, and the TCRdb table lists in-frame clones only, not all of them. The profile shows 91,000 or so clones, approximately 93% of them singletons. Sequencing was carried out using blood. The receptor was isolated from a young woman in good health. The rearrangement uses TRBV3-1 (or the pseudogene TRBV3-2) and TRBJ1-3; D call uncertain. The CDR3 DNA reads TGTGCCAGCAGCCAAGCTTACAGACTCTCTGGAAACACCATATATTTT. It translates to CASSQAYRLSGNTIYF.